Listed below are T cell receptor beta chains from one sample, sequenced in a study of T-cell memory formation after mild COVID-19. TCRdb re-called the 5' RACE reads through MiXCR, storing one row per CDR3 protein. The sample includes under 300,000 distinct CDR3 sequences, around 16% of them seen just once. The sample taken for sequencing was PBMCs or a T cell subset sorted from them (not recorded which). These receptors all stem from a man aged 18 to 35 who had mild COVID-19 (a few samples of this study predate the infection). Cell type and time point are not known. Each CDR3 is given with its conserved first and last residue. The D gene is left open where the match is weak. Only some rows state a clone size, as once, few, many or a class for expanded clones.

. | TRBJ2-4 | 13 | TRBV6-2/TRBV6-3 | TRBD1 | TGTGCCAGCTCCTGGACAGGGGGAAACATTCAGTACTTC | CASSWTGGNIQYF
few | TRBJ2-5 | 13 | TRBV20-1 | . | TGCAGTGCTAGCGAAGGGCGACTGGAGACCCAGTACTTC | CSASEGRLETQYF
. | TRBJ1-1 | 16 | TRBV6-2/TRBV6-3 | TRBD1 | TGTGCCAGCAGCTCGAAGTGGGAGGGGGCGAGGACTGAAGCTTTCTTT | CASSSKWEGARTEAFF
many | TRBJ2-3 | 12 | TRBV7-2 | . | TGTGCCAGCAGCTTAGCTTCAGATACGCAGTATTTT | CASSLASDTQYF
few | TRBJ1-2 | 15 | TRBV12-3/TRBV12-4 | . | TGTGCCAGCAGTTTATACTCAGGATTAGGCTATGGCTACACCTTC | CASSLYSGLGYGYTF
. | TRBJ2-5 | 15 | TRBV18 | . | TGTGCCAGCTCACCAGGGACAAATATAGGAGAGACCCAGTACTTC | CASSPGTNIGETQYF
. | TRBJ2-7 | 13 | TRBV10-1 | . | TGCGCCAGCAGTGAAAACGGGTTCAGGGAGCAGTACTTC | CASSENGFREQYF
. | TRBJ1-3 | 15 | TRBV12-3/TRBV12-4 | TRBD1 | TGTGCCAGCAGTTATGGGACAGGCTCTGGAAACACCATATATTTT | CASSYGTGSGNTIYF
. | TRBJ2-7 | 14 | TRBV30 | TRBD1 | TGTGCCTGGAGCCCAGGGACAGGGAGCTACGAGCAGTACTTC | CAWSPGTGSYEQYF
few | TRBJ1-4 | 16 | TRBV7-9 | . | TGTGCCAGCAGTAGACGGATAGGGGGTTCTAATGAAAAACTGTTTTTT | CASSRRIGGSNEKLFF
. | TRBJ2-5 | 15 | TRBV5-5 | TRBD1 | TGTGCCAGCAGAGGCGTCGGGACAGGACAAGAGACCCAGTACTTC | CASRGVGTGQETQYF
few | TRBJ1-6 | 13 | TRBV6-5 | . | TGTGCCAGCAGTACCGTGCTCGAGTCACCCCTCCACTTT | CASSTVLESPLHF
. | TRBJ2-1 | 18 | TRBV4-3 | TRBD2 | TGCGCCAGCAGCCAAGTGCTTTTACGGGCGGGGGGGCTCAATGAGCAGTTCTTC | CASSQVLLRAGGLNEQFF
few | TRBJ1-2 | 13 | TRBV7-9 | . | TGTGCCAGCAGCTCGACAGAGAACTATGGCTACACCTTC | CASSSTENYGYTF
. | TRBJ2-1 | 17 | TRBV5-1 | TRBD2 | TGCGCCAGCAGCCCAGGGACTAGCGGGGGAGTGGCGGGAGAGCAGTTCTTC | CASSPGTSGGVAGEQFF
few | TRBJ2-6 | 16 | TRBV7-2 | . | TGTGCCAGCAGCTTGAGCGGCATCTCTGGGGCCAACGTCCTGACTTTC | CASSLSGISGANVLTF
few | TRBJ1-3 | 17 | TRBV6-5 | . | TGTGCCAGCAGTTACTCGATCGGGGCTCTGGGGAGAAACACCATATATTTT | CASSYSIGALGRNTIYF
. | TRBJ2-3 | 16 | TRBV7-6 | . | TGTGCCAGCAGCTCACGGCTTGGGGGGCTGACAGATACGCAGTATTTT | CASSSRLGGLTDTQYF
few | TRBJ1-1 | 16 | TRBV18 | TRBD1 | TGTGCCAGCTCACCACGGGACAGGGGGTCGAACACTGAAGCTTTCTTT | CASSPRDRGSNTEAFF
. | TRBJ2-1 | 14 | TRBV29-1 | . | TGCAGCGTGCCGGACAGTAGCTCCTACAATGAGCAGTTCTTC | CSVPDSSSYNEQFF